One sample yielded the 12 T cell receptor beta chains listed below, sequenced in a study of T cells in Graves' hyperthyroidism and ophthalmopathy. There were TCR beta CDR3 regions amplified from RNA transcripts. TCR CDR3 underwent first-round RT-PCR with the HTBI primer set. MiXCR, applied by TCRdb to the multiplex PCR reads, yields one record per CDR3 protein. The table lists about half a million distinct CDR3 sequences, approximately 22% of them singletons. Sample: blood. All receptors come from a woman in her sixties or seventies with Graves' ophthalmopathy.

V is TRBV4-1 and J is TRBJ1-1, with D possibly TRBD1 on 6 matching bases. The germline V gene has CDR1 MGHRA and CDR2 YSYEKL. This CDR3 is built from 14 residues. V was trimmed by 0 bases and J by 3 bases, leaving 8 bases between them. Here the CDR3 reads CASSQDYRDTEAFF. The CDR3 coding sequence is TGCGCCAGCAGCCAAGACTACAGGGACACTGAAGCTTTCTTT.

The chain has TRBV20-1 and TRBJ2-7; D may be TRBD2 (5 bases). The V end lost 2 bases, the J end lost 2 bases, and 13 bases lay between the germline ends. Germline V gene data show CDR1 as DFQATT and CDR2 as SNEGSKA (reference sequence). CDR3 length: 14 residues. CDR3 sequence (DNA): TGCAGTGCTAGAAGTGACTCGGAGGCCTACGAGCAGTACTTC. This translates into CSARSDSEAYEQYF.

The chain carries TRBV9 and TRBJ1-1; no reliable D call. Germline loops: CDR1 SGDLS, CDR2 YYNGEE. V gave up 0 bases and J gave up 6 bases, with 15 bases separating them. The CDR3 contains 15 residues. The CDR3 region is CASSVVPDYSAEAFF. The CDR3 DNA reads TGTGCCAGCAGCGTAGTGCCGGACTATTCGGCTGAAGCTTTCTTT.

This clonotype was recorded once. V gene TRBV7-9 combines with J gene TRBJ2-3, with 11 bases aligning to TRBD2. This CDR3 has 13 amino acids. Germline V gene data show CDR1 as SEHNR and CDR2 as FQNEAQ (reference sequence). V dropped 5 bases and J dropped 8; count of bases not matched to a gene: 3. CDR3 sequence (DNA): TGTGCCAGCAGCCTACTAGCGGGAGTTACGCAGTATTTT. Amino acids: CASSLLAGVTQYF.

The J gene is TRBJ1-2, the V gene TRBV20-1, with 7 nucleotides matching TRBD1. V trimming: 3 bases; J trimming: 4 bases; junction bases outside the gene matches: 5. This CDR3 has 13 amino acids. Germline V gene lookup returns CDR1 DFQATT and CDR2 SNEGSKA (reference sequence). The CDR3 is CSASGRGGYGYTF. DNA for the CDR3: TGCAGTGCTAGTGGCAGGGGGGGCTATGGCTACACCTTC.

This clonotype was seen only a few times. This chain joins TRBV28 and TRBJ1-2; no reliable D call. V shed 4 bases and J shed 8 bases, with 14 bases lying between them. This CDR3 region has 13 residues. CDR1 and CDR2 (germline): MDHEN, SYDVKM. The CDR3 region is CASSYGVSGGYTF. CDR3 coding DNA: TGTGCCAGCAGTTACGGGGTTTCCGGAGGCTACACCTTC.

This clonotype was recorded a few times. The chain is built from TRBV6-1 and TRBJ2-7; D gene ambiguous. CDR1 and CDR2 from the germline V gene are MNHNS and SASEGT. The CDR3 is 12 residues long. Trimming removed 6 bases at V and 0 bases at J, with 6 bases between. In DNA, the CDR3 is TGTGCCAGCAGGCCTTCCTCCTACGAGCAGTACTTC. It yields the protein CASRPSSYEQYF.

The V gene is TRBV5-4, the J gene TRBJ2-5; D is unclear. CDR1 is SGHNT and CDR2 is YYREEE in the germline V gene (reference sequence). Trimming pared 2 bases from V and 4 bases from J, leaving 15 bases between. CDR3 length equals 15 residues. The CDR3 nucleotides read TGTGCCAGCAGCTTTAGTCTGGCGAACGGAGAGACCCAGTACTTC. Its protein product is CASSFSLANGETQYF.

In its sample, this clonotype was seen many times. J is TRBJ2-7 and V is TRBV3-1, with a tentative D call TRBD2 (6 bases). CDR1 is LGHDT, CDR2 YNNKEL, per germline (reference sequence). The CDR3 covers 14 residues. Trimming stripped 1 base from V and 7 bases from J, with 14 bases between. CDR3 in DNA: TGTGCCAGCAGCCAAGTGCGGGGATCAGGGGAGCAGTACTTC. Its translation is CASSQVRGSGEQYF.

The J gene is TRBJ1-1, the V gene TRBV27, with 8 nucleotides matching TRBD1. In germline, CDR1 is MNHEY, CDR2 SMNVEV (reference sequence). Trimming at V came to 5 bases and at J to 4 bases, leaving 9 bases not matched to a gene. The CDR3 covers 15 residues. For the CDR3, the DNA is TGTGCCAGCAGTCGCCGCCAGACAGGGGCCACTGAAGCTTTCTTT. Its translation is CASSRRQTGATEAFF.

Remarks on this clonotype: Compared with germline, one end of the junction differs, possibly owing to a read error. V usage is TRBV7-3 and J usage is TRBJ2-5; TRBD2 agrees at 10 bases. Germline CDR1 SGHTA, CDR2 FQGTGA. The CDR3 is made up of 14 amino acids. CDR3 nucleotides: TGCGCCAGCAGCCTTACGGGACTAGCGGAGACCCAGTACTTC. It yields the protein CASSLTGLAETQYF.

This clonotype was counted ten times or more. This chain links TRBV20-1 with TRBJ2-3; TRBD1 is a possible D gene (6 bases). V lost 6 bases, J lost 6 bases, and 22 bases lay in between. CDR3 size: 15 residues. Germline CDR1 reads DFQATT; CDR2 reads SNEGSKA (reference sequence). Written as DNA, the CDR3 is TGCAGTGCAACAAACCGGGACACTACCTTTGATACGCAGTATTTT. Translated: CSATNRDTTFDTQYF.